The 4 T cell receptor beta chains below were found in one sample sequenced in a study of PD-1 blockade in classical Hodgkin lymphoma. Time point of the sample: cycle 4 day 1 (C4D1), after more than five weeks of nivolumab. In every patient, relapse followed autologous stem cell transplantation, while exposure to brentuximab vedotin differed. The method was immunoSEQ multiplex PCR; TCRdb's version includes in-frame clones alone and lacks a portion of them. The sample contains approximately 93,000 clones, about 77% of which appear only once. The starting material was peripheral blood mononuclear cells (PBMCs), obtained before the fourth cycle of nivolumab. The receptors here all came from a human donor with classical Hodgkin lymphoma.

The chain joins TRBV18 to TRBJ1-4; the D gene is possibly TRBD1 (5 bases). V dropped 0 bases and J dropped 8 bases, with 7 bases sitting between them. Per germline, CDR1 KGHSH and CDR2 LQKENI. The CDR3 length is 13 residues. The CDR3 loop is CASSPPRGEKLFF. The DNA for the CDR3 is TGTGCCAGCTCACCACCGAGGGGCGAAAAACTGTTTTTT.

V gene TRBV7-9 combines with J gene TRBJ2-3; D unresolved. Germline values: CDR1 SEHNR, CDR2 FQNEAQ (reference sequence). There are 17 residues in the CDR3. V dropped 2 bases and J dropped 2 bases, with 17 bases sitting between them. CDR3 sequence reads: CASSLSRPQVPTDTQYF. The CDR3 bases are TGTGCCAGCAGCTTATCCCGGCCGCAGGTCCCCACAGATACGCAGTATTTT. The variable domain in full, completed from reference TRBV7-9 and TRBJ2-3, reads DTGVSQNPRHKITKRGQNVTFRCDPISEHNRLYWYRQTLGQGPEFLTYFQNEAQLEKSRLLSDRFSAERPKGSFSTLEIQRTEQGDSAMYLCASSLSRPQVPTDTQYFGPGTRLTVL.

This chain connects TRBV7-9 to TRBJ1-4; TRBD1 might be the D (5 bases). From germline, CDR1 is SEHNR and CDR2 FQNEAQ (reference sequence). V lost 4 bases and J lost 0, with 18 bases in between. CDR3 length: 18 amino acids. CDR3 amino acids: CASSSILGDYATNEKLFF. In DNA, the CDR3 is TGTGCCAGCAGCTCCATCCTAGGGGACTATGCAACTAATGAAAAACTGTTTTTT.

J is TRBJ2-3 and V is TRBV19; TRBD2 might be the D (6 bases). Germline lookup yields CDR1 LNHDA and CDR2 SQIVND (reference sequence). V was trimmed by 6 bases and J by 1 base, leaving 14 bases between them. This CDR3 region has 15 residues. CDR3 amino acids: CASREGRLGTDTQYF. The CDR3 bases are TGTGCCAGTAGGGAGGGGAGGTTAGGCACAGATACGCAGTATTTT.